Each of the 8 T cell receptor beta chains below was sequenced from the same sample in a study of technical replicates of blood from a handful of donors (dated by TCRdb to 2017 to 2019). Library preparation was by the immunoSEQ multiplex PCR assay. In its TCRdb copy, this immuneACCESS table keeps in-frame sequences only and misses some clones. Where compared with another copy, unresolved V genes explain less than half of these, and the others have no known cause. The sample table holds approximately 73,000 clones, of which about 90% were seen once. Around 0.37% of the sample lies in the top ten. Sequencing was done on a sample of T cells isolated from PBMCs. Source of these receptors: a human donor in good health.

This clone has only one observation. The J gene is TRBJ2-3, the V gene TRBV19; maybe TRBD2 (6 bases). Germline CDR1 is LNHDA and CDR2 is SQIVND (reference sequence). V lost 4 bases and J 5 bases, leaving 13 bases between the germline ends. This CDR3 contains 14 residues. As DNA, the CDR3 is TGTGCCAGTAGTAACGGGAGAGAAATAGATACGCAGTATTTT. Translated: CASSNGREIDTQYF. Full variable domain (remainder filled in from reference TRBV19 and TRBJ2-3): DGGITQSPKYLFRKEGQNVTLSCEQNLNHDAMYWYRQDPGQGLRLIYYSQIVNDFQKGDIAEGYSVSREKKESFPLTVTSAQKNPTAFYLCASSNGREIDTQYFGPGTRLTVL.

The gene calls are TRBV6-1 and TRBJ1-1, with a possible D match to TRBD1 (5 bases). Germline V gene data show CDR1 as MNHNS and CDR2 as SASEGT. The CDR3 consists of 17 residues. Trimming left V 3 bases short and J 0 bases short, with 17 bases between. CDR3 amino acids: CASSDQEGRGMNTEAFF. The CDR3 nucleotides are TGTGCCAGCAGTGACCAGGAGGGGCGAGGGATGAACACTGAAGCTTTCTTT.

This chain links TRBV7-3 with TRBJ2-7; 8 bases match TRBD1. After removal of 4 bases from V and 0 bases from J, the junction contained 11 bases not matched to a gene. The length of the CDR3 is 17 residues. Germline V lookup: CDR1 SGHTA, CDR2 FQGTGA. CDR3 region: CASSSFPGGSLSYEQYF. CDR3 DNA sequence: TGTGCCAGCAGCTCATTTCCAGGGGGCAGTCTCTCCTACGAGCAGTACTTC.

This chain uses TRBV7-2 with TRBJ1-5, with D hard to call. This CDR3 region has 15 residues. Germline V CDR1 and CDR2: SGHTA, FQGNSA. The ends were cut back, 2 bases at V and 4 bases at J, with 12 bases in the middle. The CDR3: CASSLNPSGNQPQHF. The CDR3 DNA follows: TGTGCCAGCAGCTTAAATCCCTCGGGGAATCAGCCCCAGCATTTT. The variable domain in full, with the rest retrieved from reference TRBV7-2 and TRBJ1-5, is GAGVSQSPSNKVTEKGKDVELRCDPISGHTALYWYRQSLGQGLEFLIYFQGNSAPDKSGLPSDRFSAERTGGSVSTLTIQRTQQEDSAVYLCASSLNPSGNQPQHFGDGTRLSIL.

This CDR3 is CASSYLDRAGNQPQHF. CDR3 in DNA: TGTGCCAGCAGCTACCTTGACAGGGCCGGCAATCAGCCCCAGCATTTT. This sequence joins TRBV7-8 and TRBJ1-5; 7 bases map to TRBD1. After removal of 4 bases from V and 2 bases from J, the junction contained 8 bases not matched to a gene. Germline assignment: CDR1 SGHVS and CDR2 FQNEAQ. The CDR3 length is 16 residues.

The chain recombines TRBV20-1 with TRBJ2-1; D gene uncertain. This CDR3 region has 11 residues. V was shortened by 7 bases and J by 5 bases, with 9 bases between the two germline ends. Germline loops: CDR1 DFQATT, CDR2 SNEGSKA (reference sequence). As DNA, the CDR3 is TGCAGTGGCCGGGTTAACAATGAGCAGTTCTTC. Translated, it gives CSGRVNNEQFF.

The chain couples TRBV19 to TRBJ2-5; TRBD2 agrees at 7 bases. The CDR3 covers 17 residues. Per germline, CDR1 LNHDA and CDR2 SQIVND (reference sequence). After removal of 5 bases from V and 0 bases from J, the junction contained 12 bases not matched to a gene. The CDR3 is CASSPRRLALYQETQYF. CDR3 coding DNA: TGTGCCAGTAGTCCCAGAAGACTAGCTCTGTACCAAGAGACCCAGTACTTC.

The chain joins TRBV5-1 to TRBJ2-1; 12 nucleotides align to TRBD2. The CDR3 spans 16 residues. The V gene end was trimmed by 2 bases and the J gene end by 5 bases; junction bases not matched to a gene: 5. CDR1 is SGHRS and CDR2 is YFSETQ in the germline V gene. This CDR3 reads CASSLGLAGLNNEQFF. CDR3 bases: TGCGCCAGCAGCTTAGGACTAGCGGGACTCAACAATGAGCAGTTCTTC.